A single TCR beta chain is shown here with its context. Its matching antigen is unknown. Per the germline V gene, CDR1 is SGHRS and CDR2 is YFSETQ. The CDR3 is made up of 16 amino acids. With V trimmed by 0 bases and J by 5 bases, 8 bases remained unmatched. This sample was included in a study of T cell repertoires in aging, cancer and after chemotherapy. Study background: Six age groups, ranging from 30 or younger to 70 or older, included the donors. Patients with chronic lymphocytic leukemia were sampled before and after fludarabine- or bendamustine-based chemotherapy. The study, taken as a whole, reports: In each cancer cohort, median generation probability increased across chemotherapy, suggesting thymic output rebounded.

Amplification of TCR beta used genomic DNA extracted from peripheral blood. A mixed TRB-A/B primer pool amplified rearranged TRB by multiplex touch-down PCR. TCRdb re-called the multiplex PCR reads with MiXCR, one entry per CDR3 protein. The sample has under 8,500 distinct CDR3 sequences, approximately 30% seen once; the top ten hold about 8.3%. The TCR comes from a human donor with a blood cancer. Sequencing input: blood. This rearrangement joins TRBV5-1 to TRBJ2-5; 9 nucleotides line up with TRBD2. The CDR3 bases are TGCGCCAGCAGCTTGGAAGGCGGGGGGGCTTGGGAGACCCAGTACTTC. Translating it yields CASSLEGGGAWETQYF.